Listed below are T cell receptor beta chains from one sample, sequenced in a study of shared clonotypes between healthy human individuals. The protocol was immunoSEQ multiplex PCR, while the TCRdb copy is restricted to in-frame clones and leaves out a portion. The profile shows some 2,000,000 clones, about 95% of them singletons. Sequenced material: naive CD8+ T cells sorted from blood. Source of these receptors: a young man in good health. CDR3s include the opening cysteine and the closing phenylalanine or tryptophan. Each record gives: J gene, clone size, D gene, V gene, CDR3 protein, CDR3 DNA. A D gene is named only where the DNA matches it firmly. Not all rows give a size; the values are once, few, many and, for expanded clones, a class.

TRBJ1-1	-	-	TRBV11-2	CASSHRDYTEAFF	TGTGCCAGCAGTCACCGGGACTACACTGAAGCTTTCTTT
TRBJ2-5	-	TRBD1	TRBV15	CATSRLADRKETQYF	TGTGCCACCAGCAGACTTGCGGACAGGAAAGAGACCCAGTACTTC
TRBJ2-3	-	-	TRBV9	CASSAAGGADTQYF	TGTGCCAGCAGCGCCGCCGGGGGCGCAGATACGCAGTATTTT
TRBJ1-1	-	-	TRBV27	CASSPGSYTEAFF	TGTGCCAGCAGTCCAGGGTCGTACACTGAAGCTTTCTTT
TRBJ1-1	-	-	TRBV7-9	CASSLGGATEAFF	TGTGCCAGCAGCTTAGGTGGGGCCACTGAAGCTTTCTTT
TRBJ2-7	-	TRBD1	TRBV27	CASSLGSGGLFYEQYF	TGTGCCAGCAGTCTAGGGTCAGGGGGCCTATTCTACGAGCAGTACTTC
TRBJ1-2	-	-	TRBV13	CASSEEQGGADYGYTF	TGTGCCAGCAGCGAAGAACAGGGTGGTGCAGACTATGGCTACACCTTC
TRBJ2-1	-	TRBD1	TRBV10-2	CASSEGQGGDNEQFF	TGCGCCAGCAGTGAGGGACAGGGCGGGGACAATGAGCAGTTCTTC
TRBJ2-1	-	-	TRBV6-6	CASSDPDGIYNEQFF	TGTGCCAGCAGCGACCCGGACGGAATCTACAATGAGCAGTTCTTC
TRBJ1-2	-	-	TRBV19	CASSPRGYYGYTF	TGTGCCAGTAGCCCAAGAGGGTACTATGGCTACACCTTC
TRBJ2-7	-	TRBD1	TRBV6-5	CASSPGQGAYEQYF	TGTGCCAGCAGTCCGGGACAGGGCGCCTACGAGCAGTACTTC
TRBJ1-4	-	-	TRBV5-1	CASSPGGISGDEKLFF	TGCGCCAGCAGCCCTGGAGGTATAAGCGGAGATGAAAAACTGTTTTTT
TRBJ2-1	-	-	TRBV10-3	CAISESTSWSSYNEQFF	TGTGCCATCAGTGAGTCCACTAGCTGGAGCTCCTACAATGAGCAGTTCTTC
TRBJ2-7	-	TRBD1	TRBV4-1	CASSLTGQGLSYEQYF	TGCGCCAGCAGCCTAACTGGACAGGGTCTCTCCTACGAGCAGTACTTC
TRBJ2-1	-	TRBD2	TRBV13	CASSTRTSGNYNEQFF	TGTGCCAGCAGCACGCGGACTAGCGGGAACTACAATGAGCAGTTCTTC
TRBJ2-7	once	TRBD1	TRBV5-1	CASSLVGTATYEQYF	TGCGCCAGCAGCCTGGTTGGGACAGCAACCTACGAGCAGTACTTC
TRBJ2-7	-	-	TRBV6-6	CASSYGQTYEQYF	TGTGCCAGCAGTTACGGTCAGACCTACGAGCAGTACTTC
TRBJ1-6	-	-	TRBV9	CASSVEDVHPNSPLHF	TGTGCCAGCAGCGTAGAGGACGTACATCCAAATTCACCCCTCCACTTT
TRBJ2-5	-	-	TRBV5-6	CASSPGHLQETQYF	TGTGCCAGCAGCCCGGGACACTTACAAGAGACCCAGTACTTC
TRBJ2-7	-	-	TRBV28	CASSSPRSYEQYF	TGTGCCAGCAGTTCCCCCCGCTCCTACGAGCAGTACTTC
TRBJ1-2	-	TRBD1	TRBV10-3	CAISEYEGGSDYGYTF	TGTGCCATCAGTGAGTACGAAGGGGGCTCGGACTATGGCTACACCTTC
TRBJ1-1	-	-	TRBV4-1	CASRQDGRDTEAFF	TGCGCCAGCAGACAAGACGGTCGAGACACTGAAGCTTTCTTT
TRBJ2-7	-	-	TRBV11-2	CASSLESDYEQYF	TGTGCCAGCAGCTTAGAATCGGATTACGAGCAGTACTTC
TRBJ2-1	-	-	TRBV5-6	CASSPGLNYNEQFF	TGTGCCAGCAGTCCGGGACTCAACTACAATGAGCAGTTCTTC
TRBJ1-5	-	TRBD1	TRBV27	CASSGQGNNQPQHF	TGTGCCAGCAGTGGACAGGGGAACAATCAGCCCCAGCATTTT
TRBJ1-1	-	-	TRBV6-5	CASSYSTGGGTEAFF	TGTGCCAGCAGTTACTCAACTGGGGGAGGGACTGAAGCTTTCTTT
TRBJ2-5	-	TRBD2	TRBV7-9	CASSDGTSGRALETQYF	TGTGCCAGCAGCGATGGGACTAGCGGGAGGGCGTTAGAGACCCAGTACTTC
TRBJ2-7	-	TRBD1	TRBV29-1	CSVRTGRSYEQYF	TGCAGCGTAAGGACAGGGCGCTCCTACGAGCAGTACTTC
TRBJ2-7	once	-	TRBV28	CASSLLWEQTYEQYF	TGTGCCAGCAGTTTGCTGTGGGAGCAAACCTACGAGCAGTACTTC
TRBJ2-1	-	-	TRBV6-6	CASSYSAGSLGEQFF	TGTGCCAGCAGTTATTCCGCAGGGTCACTCGGTGAGCAGTTCTTC
TRBJ2-5	-	TRBD2	TRBV13	CASSLTSGVSETQYF	TGTGCCAGCAGCTTAACTAGCGGGGTCTCGGAGACCCAGTACTTC
TRBJ2-7	-	TRBD2	TRBV4-3	CASSQDRIAGIYEQYF	TGCGCCAGCAGCCAAGATAGAATAGCGGGGATCTACGAGCAGTACTTC
TRBJ2-7	once	TRBD2	TRBV5-1	CASSWEVAGGPLVYEQYF	TGCGCCAGCAGTTGGGAGGTAGCGGGAGGGCCGCTTGTGTATGAGCAGTACTTC
TRBJ2-7	-	TRBD1	TRBV5-6	CASAWTGNRYEQYF	TGTGCCAGCGCTTGGACAGGCAACCGGTACGAGCAGTACTTC
TRBJ2-5	-	-	TRBV15	CATSRDQGQETQYF	TGTGCCACCAGCAGAGATCAGGGTCAAGAGACCCAGTACTTC
TRBJ2-1	-	-	TRBV10-1	CASSEARSSYNEQFF	TGCGCCAGCAGTGAAGCCCGGAGCTCCTACAATGAGCAGTTCTTC
TRBJ2-7	-	-	TRBV4-2	CASSQESGDEQYF	TGTGCCAGCAGCCAAGAATCAGGGGACGAGCAGTACTTC
TRBJ2-1	-	-	TRBV6-6	CASTAVLGDEQFF	TGTGCCAGCACGGCGGTTCTGGGGGATGAGCAGTTCTTC
TRBJ2-7	-	-	TRBV30	CAWKAGALPYEQYF	TGTGCCTGGAAGGCGGGGGCTCTTCCCTACGAGCAGTACTTC
TRBJ2-7	-	TRBD1	TRBV27	CASSPRTGGAFYEQYF	TGTGCCAGCAGCCCACGGACAGGGGGAGCCTTCTACGAGCAGTACTTC
TRBJ2-2	-	-	TRBV27	CASSLYANTGELFF	TGTGCCAGCAGTTTATATGCCAACACCGGGGAGCTGTTTTTT
TRBJ2-2	once	TRBD1	TRBV5-1	CASSSRPGTGDTGELFF	TGCGCCAGCAGCTCCCGCCCCGGGACAGGGGACACCGGGGAGCTGTTTTTT
TRBJ2-7	-	-	TRBV27	CASSFRQDGGQYF	TGTGCCAGCAGTTTTCGACAGGACGGCGGGCAGTACTTC
TRBJ1-1	-	-	TRBV6-6	CASNIQVNTEAFF	TGTGCCAGCAATATACAGGTGAACACTGAAGCTTTCTTT
TRBJ2-7	-	TRBD2	TRBV10-3	CAISELELAGVEQYF	TGTGCCATCAGTGAGTTGGAACTAGCGGGAGTCGAGCAGTACTTC
TRBJ1-5	-	-	TRBV28	CASSLLGSSNQPQHF	TGTGCCAGCAGTTTATTGGGGAGTAGCAATCAGCCCCAGCATTTT
TRBJ1-1	few	-	TRBV30	CAWTPTGNTEAFF	TGTGCCTGGACCCCGACAGGGAACACTGAAGCTTTCTTT
TRBJ2-1	-	TRBD1	TRBV7-6	CASNSWDSPYNEQFF	TGTGCCAGCAACTCATGGGACAGTCCTTACAATGAGCAGTTCTTC
TRBJ2-7	once	-	TRBV9	CASSVYPDAAPYEQYF	TGTGCCAGCAGCGTATATCCCGACGCGGCTCCCTACGAGCAGTACTTC
TRBJ1-3	-	-	TRBV13	CASSLGYSSGNTIYF	TGTGCCAGCAGCTTAGGCTACAGCTCTGGAAACACCATATATTTT